These 17 T cell receptor beta chains were all obtained from the same sample, sequenced in a study of control samples from healthy donors and cancer patients. Assay used: immunoSEQ multiplex PCR; TCRdb lists only in-frame clones, some missing. The sample has about 110,000 clones, less than 95% seen once. The sequenced material came from blood. The receptors were gathered from a human donor in good health. The donor label of this sample is uncertain.

This sequence joins TRBV14 and TRBJ1-3, with D possibly being TRBD1 (6 bases). The CDR3 has 16 amino acids. CDR1 is SGHDN and CDR2 is FVKESK in the germline V gene. Deletions cut 4 bases from V and 4 bases from J, with 17 bases between. The CDR3 reads CASSLGGGAMGNTIYF. CDR3 in DNA: TGTGCCAGCAGCCTCGGCGGGGGGGCGATGGGAAACACCATATATTTT.

This sequence joins TRBV5-1 and TRBJ1-2; D perhaps matches TRBD1 (5 bases). Germline V gene data show CDR1 as SGHRS and CDR2 as YFSETQ. This CDR3 comprises 15 residues. V lost 0 bases and J lost 2, with 11 bases in between. CDR3: CASSLGRGLNYGYTF. The DNA for the CDR3 is TGCGCCAGCAGCTTGGGACGGGGCCTAAACTATGGCTACACCTTC.

The gene calls are TRBV29-1 and TRBJ1-1; unclear D gene. From germline, CDR1 is SQVTM and CDR2 ANQGSEA. V was pared by 7 bases and J by 9 bases, with 15 bases between. This CDR3 comprises 11 residues. The CDR3 DNA reads as TGCAGCGCCGCCCGATCTGATAAAGCTTTCTTT. Translation gives CSAARSDKAFF. Together with reference TRBV29-1 and TRBJ1-1, the CDR3 gives the full variable domain: SAVISQKPSRDICQRGTSLTIQCQVDSQVTMMFWYRQQPGQSLTLIATANQGSEATYESGFVIDKFPISRPNLTFSTLTVSNMSPEDSSIYLCSAARSDKAFFGQGTRLTVV.

The chain uses TRBV18 and TRBJ2-7; D ambiguous. The CDR3 loop spans 13 amino acids. Germline CDR1 KGHSH, CDR2 LQKENI. The germline V and J ends were trimmed by 6 bases and 2 bases, with 11 bases remaining between them. This CDR3 is CASSQWQTYEQYF. CDR3 nucleotides: TGTGCCAGCTCCCAGTGGCAGACCTACGAGCAGTACTTC.

V gene TRBV18 combines with J gene TRBJ1-4; D uncertain. The germline V gene has CDR1 KGHSH and CDR2 LQKENI. The V end was cut by 3 bases, the J end by 5 bases, with 13 bases between. The CDR3 loop spans 15 amino acids. As DNA, the CDR3 is TGTGCCAGCTCACCTAACGCAGGACTAAATGAAAAACTGTTTTTT. Its translation: CASSPNAGLNEKLFF.

The V and J genes are TRBV28 and TRBJ1-2, with 7 bases matching TRBD1. Trimming took 5 bases from V and 1 from J; bases not matched to a gene: 13. Germline assignment: CDR1 MDHEN and CDR2 SYDVKM. CDR3 length equals 17 residues. CDR3 protein: CASSHNDRAGVNYGYTF. In DNA, the CDR3 is TGTGCCAGCAGTCATAACGACAGGGCCGGGGTTAACTATGGCTACACCTTC.

The chain couples TRBV6-1 to TRBJ2-7; D unresolved. The V and J ends lost 1 base and 3 bases respectively, with 4 bases between them. The CDR3 sequence is 12 residues long. Germline loops: CDR1 MNHNS, CDR2 SASEGT. CDR3 protein: CASSEVRYEQYV. Here the CDR3 DNA reads TGTGCCAGCAGTGAAGTCCGCTACGAGCAGTACGTC.

J is TRBJ2-2 and V is TRBV30; tentative D call: TRBD2 (5 bases). Germline V gene data show CDR1 as GTSNPN and CDR2 as SVGIG (reference sequence). Trimming cost V 3 bases and J 8 bases, with 10 bases left between them. There are 12 residues in the CDR3. The CDR3 nucleotides are TGTGCCTGGAGCGCTAGAGGGGGGGAGCTGTTTTTT. Amino acids: CAWSARGGELFF.

This sequence joins TRBV6-5 and TRBJ2-1, with TRBD2 matching 8 bases. The CDR3 consists of 14 residues. The trim removed 6 bases at V and 7 bases at J, leaving 8 bases unmatched. Per germline, CDR1 MNHEY and CDR2 SVGAGI. The DNA for the CDR3 is TGTGCCAGCAGCCGGGGGGGCAATAGAAATGAGCAGTTCTTC. Protein product: CASSRGGNRNEQFF.

The rearrangement links TRBV27 to TRBJ1-1, with unresolved D. V was clipped by 2 bases and J by 5 bases, with 12 bases between them. The V gene's germline CDR1 is MNHEY and CDR2 SMNVEV (reference sequence). This CDR3 has 14 residues. CDR3 protein: CASSLKLGATEAFF. The CDR3 DNA follows: TGTGCCAGCAGTTTAAAGTTGGGAGCGACTGAAGCTTTCTTT.

This chain connects TRBV2 to TRBJ1-2, with a weak D call TRBD1 (6 bases). CDR3 length equals 18 residues. The V gene's germline CDR1 is SNHLY and CDR2 FYNNEI. Trimming removed 3 bases from V and 4 bases from J, with 24 bases in between. CDR3 DNA: TGTGCCAGCAGTGACGTGGCGGGCGGGGGGCAAAGGGGCTATGGCTACACCTTC. It codes for CASSDVAGGGQRGYGYTF.

This chain joins TRBV28 and TRBJ1-6; possible D gene TRBD1, 5 bases. V lost 2 bases to trimming and J lost 13 bases, with 9 bases between them. The CDR3 loop spans 12 amino acids. Germline V lookup: CDR1 MDHEN, CDR2 SYDVKM. CDR3 coding DNA: TGTGCCAGCAGTTTACATCCAGGGCCCCTCCACTTT. This translates into CASSLHPGPLHF. Supplemented by reference TRBV28 and TRBJ1-6, the full variable domain reads DVKVTQSSRYLVKRTGEKVFLECVQDMDHENMFWYRQDPGLGLRLIYFSYDVKMKEKGDIPEGYSVSREKKERFSLILESASTNQTSMYLCASSLHPGPLHFGNGTRLTVT.

The rearrangement links TRBV6-5 to TRBJ1-2; no reliable D call. V gave up 7 bases and J gave up 2 bases, with 11 bases separating them. The CDR3 contains 13 residues. Looked up from germline, CDR1 is MNHEY and CDR2 is SVGAGI. CDR3 nucleotides: TGTGCCAGCATACCTGCTCCCAACTATGGCTACACCTTC. Amino acid sequence: CASIPAPNYGYTF.

The rearrangement links TRBV7-8 to TRBJ1-6; D ambiguous. Germline CDR1 SGHVS, CDR2 FQNEAQ. V gave up 5 bases and J gave up 3 bases, with 20 bases separating them. The CDR3 has 18 residues. The CDR3 DNA sequence: TGTGCCAGCAGCCCCCAAATAGGGAGGTTGGACTATAATTCACCCCTCCACTTT. It specifies CASSPQIGRLDYNSPLHF.

As DNA, the CDR3 is TGTGCCAGCACCAGAGGACAGCCCGTATCTTATAATTCACCCCTCCACTTT. This sequence encodes CASTRGQPVSYNSPLHF. V is TRBV6-4 and J is TRBJ1-6, with D perhaps TRBD1 (6 bases). The CDR3 totals 17 residues. Germline CDR1 is MRHNA and CDR2 is SNTAGT. The V and J ends lost 7 bases and 4 bases respectively, with 20 bases between them.

The chain combines TRBV2 with TRBJ2-5, with 9 positions matching TRBD1. Trimming took 6 bases from V and 5 from J; bases not matched to a gene: 4. The germline V gene encodes CDR1 SNHLY and CDR2 FYNNEI. The CDR3 extends over 13 amino acids. CDR3 nucleotides: TGTGCCAGCAGGGGACAGGGTCGGGAGACCCAGTACTTC. Translated, it gives CASRGQGRETQYF.

This chain links TRBV20-1 with TRBJ2-2; TRBD1 matches 7 bases. J was trimmed by 6 bases and V by 3 bases; bases with no gene match: 7. This CDR3 region has 14 residues. Germline V gives CDR1 DFQATT, CDR2 SNEGSKA (reference sequence). The CDR3: CSASKTGRAGELFF. For the CDR3, the DNA is TGCAGTGCTAGTAAGACAGGGCGGGCCGGGGAGCTGTTTTTT.